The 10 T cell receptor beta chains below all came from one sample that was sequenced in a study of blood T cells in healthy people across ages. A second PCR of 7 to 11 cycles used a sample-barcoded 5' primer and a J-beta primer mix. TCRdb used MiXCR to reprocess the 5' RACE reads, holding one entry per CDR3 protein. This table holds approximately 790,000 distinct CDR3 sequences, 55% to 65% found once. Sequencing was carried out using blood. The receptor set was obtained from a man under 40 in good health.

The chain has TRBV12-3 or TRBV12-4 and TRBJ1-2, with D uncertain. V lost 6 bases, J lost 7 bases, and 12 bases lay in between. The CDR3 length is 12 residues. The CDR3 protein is CASRSRFGGYTF. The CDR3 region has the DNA TGTGCCAGCAGGTCACGATTCGGTGGCTACACCTTC.

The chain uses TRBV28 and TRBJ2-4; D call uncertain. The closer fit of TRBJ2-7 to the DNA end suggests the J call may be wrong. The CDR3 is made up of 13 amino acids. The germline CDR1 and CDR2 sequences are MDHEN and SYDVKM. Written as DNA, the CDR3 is TGTGCCAGCGTGGGCAATTTCCGCTACGAGCAGTACTTC. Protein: CASVGNFRYEQYF.

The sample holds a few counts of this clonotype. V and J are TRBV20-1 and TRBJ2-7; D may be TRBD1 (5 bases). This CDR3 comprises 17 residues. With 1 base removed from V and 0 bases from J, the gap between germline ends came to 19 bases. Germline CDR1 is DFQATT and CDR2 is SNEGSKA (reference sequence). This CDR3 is CSARALTGQGASYEQYF. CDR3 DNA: TGCAGTGCTAGAGCCCTCACGGGCCAAGGGGCCTCCTACGAGCAGTACTTC.

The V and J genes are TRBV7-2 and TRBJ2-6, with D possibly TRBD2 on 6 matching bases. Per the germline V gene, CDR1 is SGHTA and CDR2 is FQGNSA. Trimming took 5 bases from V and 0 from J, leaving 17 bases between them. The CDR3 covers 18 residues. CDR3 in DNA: TGTGCCAGCAGCCCTCTTTGGAGGGGAGGCTCTGGGGCCAACGTCCTGACTTTC. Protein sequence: CASSPLWRGGSGANVLTF. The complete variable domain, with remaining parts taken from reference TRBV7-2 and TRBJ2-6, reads GAGVSQSPSNKVTEKGKDVELRCDPISGHTALYWYRQSLGQGLEFLIYFQGNSAPDKSGLPSDRFSAERTGGSVSTLTIQRTQQEDSAVYLCASSPLWRGGSGANVLTFGAGSRLTVL.

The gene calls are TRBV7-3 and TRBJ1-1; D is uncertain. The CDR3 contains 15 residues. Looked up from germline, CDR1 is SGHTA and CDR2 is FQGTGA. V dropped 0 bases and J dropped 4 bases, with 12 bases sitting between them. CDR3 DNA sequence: TGTGCCAGCAGCTTAACCGGTGGGCTGAGCACTGAAGCTTTCTTT. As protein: CASSLTGGLSTEAFF.

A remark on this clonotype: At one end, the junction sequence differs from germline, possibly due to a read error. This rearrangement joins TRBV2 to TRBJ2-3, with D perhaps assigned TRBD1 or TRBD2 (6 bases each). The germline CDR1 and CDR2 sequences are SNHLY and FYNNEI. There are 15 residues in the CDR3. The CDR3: CASSEATGAPDTQYF. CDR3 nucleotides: TGTGCCAGCAGTGAAGCGACGGGGGCTCCAGATACACAGTATTTT.

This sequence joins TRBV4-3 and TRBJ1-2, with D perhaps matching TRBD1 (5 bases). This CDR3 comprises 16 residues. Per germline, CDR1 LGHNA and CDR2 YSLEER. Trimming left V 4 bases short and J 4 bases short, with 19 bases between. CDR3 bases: TGCGCCAGCAGCCGGGGCAATGGACCGAAACCCTATGGCTACACCTTC. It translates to CASSRGNGPKPYGYTF.

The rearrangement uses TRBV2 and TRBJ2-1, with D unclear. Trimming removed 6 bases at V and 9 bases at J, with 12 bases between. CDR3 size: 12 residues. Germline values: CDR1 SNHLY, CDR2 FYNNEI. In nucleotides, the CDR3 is TGTGCCAGCAGGGGTTCCCGGCCTGAGCAGTTCTTC. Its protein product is CASRGSRPEQFF.

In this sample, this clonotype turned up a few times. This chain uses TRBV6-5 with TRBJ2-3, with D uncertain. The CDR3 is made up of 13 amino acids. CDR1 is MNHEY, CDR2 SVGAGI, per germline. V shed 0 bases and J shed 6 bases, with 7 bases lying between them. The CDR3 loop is CASSYSRSDTQYF. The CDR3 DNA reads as TGTGCCAGCAGTTACTCGAGGTCGGATACGCAGTATTTT.

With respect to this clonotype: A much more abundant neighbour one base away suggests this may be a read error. The CDR3 protein is CASSLGEGSGGGGTQFF. The CDR3 DNA follows: TGTGCCAGCAGCCTCGGTGAGGGTAGCGGGGGAGGAGGGACCCAGTTCTTC. The chain carries TRBV4-2 and TRBJ2-1, with 9 bases matching TRBD2. CDR1 LGHNA and CDR2 YNFKEQ come from the germline V gene. The CDR3 is made up of 17 amino acids. The junction had 20 bases not matched to a gene; V was cut back by 4 bases and J by 13 bases.